These 5 T cell receptor beta chains were sequenced from one sample in a study of blood T cell repertoires in COVID-19. The repertoire was sequenced with immunoSEQ multiplex PCR; TCRdb's copy has only in-frame clones and lacks some. The sample shows 350,000 to 400,000 clones, roughly nine tenths of them seen only once. Sequences were obtained from PBMCs or T cells enriched from blood (not recorded which). Receptor source: a woman aged 40-49 years who had been exposed to COVID-19.

V and J are TRBV24-1 and TRBJ2-1; 7 positions agree with TRBD1. CDR1 and CDR2 from the germline V gene are KGHDR and SFDVKD. V lost 4 bases to trimming and J lost 1 base; unmatched junction nucleotides: 12. The CDR3 is 18 amino acids. CDR3: CATSEGLNRGSSYNEQFF. CDR3 bases: TGTGCCACCAGTGAGGGATTGAACAGGGGTTCTTCCTACAATGAGCAGTTCTTC.

The chain joins TRBV13 to TRBJ2-5; D possibly corresponds to TRBD2 (5 bases). The CDR3 is 15 residues long. Deletions cut 4 bases from V and 4 bases from J, with 16 bases between. Germline values: CDR1 PRHDT, CDR2 FYEKMQ (reference sequence). DNA of the CDR3: TGTGCCAGCAGCTCTTTAGAGGTGGGGAGAGAGACCCAGTACTTC. Translated: CASSSLEVGRETQYF.

The chain employs TRBV19 and TRBJ1-5; 7 nucleotides agree with TRBD1. Losses at the gene ends were 3 bases for V and 10 bases for J; bases not matched to a gene: 3. Per germline, CDR1 LNHDA and CDR2 SQIVND (reference sequence). The CDR3 sequence is 12 residues long. DNA for the CDR3: TGTGCCAGTAGTATTGGGGACAGCCCCCAGCATTTT. Translating it yields CASSIGDSPQHF.

The rearrangement joins TRBV7-2 to TRBJ2-3; D gene unclear. The CDR3 is 13 residues long. The ends were cut back, 2 bases at V and 3 bases at J, with 6 bases in the middle. Germline lookup yields CDR1 SGHTA and CDR2 FQGNSA. CDR3 amino acids: CASSLNPTDTQYF. As DNA, the CDR3 is TGTGCCAGCAGCTTAAATCCGACAGATACGCAGTATTTT.

The chain employs TRBV5-6 and TRBJ1-1; 7 bases line up with TRBD1. Germline V CDR1 and CDR2: SGHDT, YYEEEE. The CDR3 contains 15 residues. V gave up 1 base and J gave up 1 base; unmatched junction bases: 4. The CDR3 region is CASSLFGTANTEAFF. For the CDR3, the DNA is TGTGCCAGCAGCTTGTTTGGGACAGCGAACACTGAAGCTTTCTTT.